This TCR beta chain came from a study of patients and donors after allogeneic stem cell transplantation (dated by TCRdb to the early 2020s). Points on this clonotype: No antigen is known for it. Within one base of it there is no much larger clone, and no base qualities were kept.

Libraries came from RT-PCR. The instrument given in TCRdb is NextSeq 550. Using fastp trimming at Q25 and MiXCR clonotype assembly, TCRdb reanalyzed the public sequencing data and kept in-frame beta chains. Identical CDR3 protein sequences are pooled into one entry, listed with their most common genes and DNA. The sample records fewer than 500,000 distinct CDR3 sequences, under 20% of which are singletons. Jointly, the top ten make up 7.2% of the sample. The TCR was taken from a human donor who was either an allogeneic HSCT recipient or a stem cell or donor lymphocyte infusion donor (not recorded which). It is not recorded whose cells these are; they may come from a transplant donor. Specimen: blood, either unsorted or a sorted T cell fraction (not recorded which).

Here the CDR3 is given as CASSPRTLPPTNYGYTF. The nucleotide sequence is TGTGCCAGCAGCCCCCGGACTCTACCGCCGACGAACTATGGCTACACCTTC. Here the chain combines TRBV7-9 and TRBJ1-2; the D gene cannot be named for sure. From the germline V gene (reference sequence), CDR1 is SEHNR and CDR2 is FQNEAQ. V drops 5 bases and J drops 2 bases, leaving 21 bases in between. The CDR3 starts with the cysteine, ends with the phenylalanine, and has 17 residues. Of the read, only the CDR3 DNA is kept; its 51 bases are in frame from base 1.